This T cell receptor (beta chain) appears in the sequencing data of a study of blood T cells in healthy people across ages. PCR was performed a second time for about 7 to 12 cycles using a sample-barcoded 5' primer and a J-beta primer mix. A single record per CDR3 protein comes from TCRdb applying MiXCR to the 5' RACE reads. The data hold roughly 700,000 distinct CDR3 sequences, with over 45% observed a single time. Study findings and constraints: Naive and antigen-experienced cells were not separated, limiting conclusive comparison. A roughly linear age-dependent decrease characterized TCR beta diversity per million T cells.

This clonotype was detected a few times. Its antigen is as yet unknown. This CDR3 region has 14 residues. Looked up from germline, CDR1 is DFQATT and CDR2 is SNEGSKA (reference sequence). V dropped 5 bases and J dropped 2; count of bases not matched to a gene: 9. The chain has TRBV20-1 and TRBJ2-7, with 7 bases fitting TRBD2. The clonotype was recovered from a woman between 55 and 75 years old in good health. The specimen was blood. The DNA for the CDR3 is TGCAGTGCTCATAAGCGGGACCCCCCCTACGAGCAGTACTTC. This codes for CSAHKRDPPYEQYF.